These 20 T cell receptor beta chains share one sample of origin, sequenced in a study of metastatic and nonmetastatic thyroid tumors. TCRdb reanalyzed the PCR reads with MiXCR. The sample lists 15,000 or so clones, roughly an eighth occurring once. All patients reached thyroid surgery having received no treatment beforehand. Input material: blood. The source is a female donor with papillary thyroid cancer or a benign thyroid nodule (not recorded which). Some clones in this sample may be carry-over from other donors' samples.

This clone was recorded at least ten times. The chain carries TRBV6-1 and TRBJ2-7; TRBD1 matches at 8 bases. This CDR3 comprises 14 residues. CDR1 and CDR2 from the germline V gene are MNHNS and SASEGT. The V and J ends lost 8 bases and 2 bases, in that order; junction bases with no gene match: 8. CDR3 amino acids: CASSRDRNTYEQYF. The CDR3 DNA reads TGTGCCAGCTCAAGGGACAGGAATACCTACGAGCAGTACTTC.

This clone has at least ten counts. V gene TRBV28 combines with J gene TRBJ1-4, with D possibly TRBD1 on 5 matching bases. The CDR3 runs to 13 residues. Germline CDR1 is MDHEN and CDR2 is SYDVKM. V lost 5 bases and J lost 6, with 10 bases in between. The CDR3 protein is CASSGGGDEKLFF. CDR3 nucleotide sequence: TGTGCCAGCAGTGGGGGGGGGGATGAAAAACTGTTTTTT.

Concerning this clone: The junction does not match germline at one end; this may be a read error. The gene calls are TRBV6-2 or TRBV6-3 and TRBJ1-2; D call uncertain. Germline CDR1 is MNHEY and CDR2 is SVGEGT. The CDR3 spans 14 residues. The CDR3 DNA reads TGTGCCAGCAGAAACCGAGCCCCTCGTAATGGCCACACCTTC. This sequence encodes CASRNRAPRNGHTF.

In its sample, this clone ranks as medium-sized. V gene TRBV6-2 or TRBV6-3 combines with J gene TRBJ2-6; D uncertain. The V gene lost 2 bases and the J gene lost 0 bases, with 5 bases spanning the gap. The CDR3 runs to 15 residues. Germline lookup yields CDR1 MNHEY and CDR2 SVGEGT. CDR3 DNA sequence: TGTGCCAGCAGTTACGGCAGCTCTGGGGCCAACGTCCTGACTTTC. Translation: CASSYGSSGANVLTF.

There are many counts of this clone. V and J are TRBV11-3 and TRBJ2-3; 10 positions agree with TRBD2. The CDR3 contains 14 residues. With V trimmed by 5 bases and J by 8 bases, 7 bases remained unmatched. The germline CDR1 and CDR2 sequences are SGHNT and YENEEA. The CDR3 sequence is CASSQTSGQGTQYF. The CDR3, as DNA: TGTGCCAGCAGCCAGACTAGCGGGCAGGGTACGCAGTATTTT.

This clone was observed many times. V gene TRBV10-3 combines with J gene TRBJ1-3, with a tentative D call TRBD1 (5 bases). Per the germline V gene, CDR1 is ENHRY and CDR2 is SYGVKD. The V end was cut by 6 bases, the J end by 2 bases, with 8 bases between. This CDR3 comprises 13 residues. The CDR3 sequence: CAIRVTAGNTIYF. The CDR3 nucleotides are TGTGCCATCAGGGTGACAGCTGGAAACACCATATATTTT.

This clone was observed at least ten times. The sample holds other DNA sequences that translate to the same CDR3. The chain is built from TRBV5-1 and TRBJ1-6; no clear D. CDR1 SGHRS and CDR2 YFSETQ come from the germline V gene. Deletions cut 2 bases from V and 5 bases from J, with 11 bases between. The CDR3 is 15 residues long. The chain's CDR3 is CASSFSPGDNSPLHF. The CDR3 nucleotides read TGCGCCAGCAGCTTTTCTCCAGGTGATAATTCACCCCTCCACTTT.

This clone came up many times. CDR3 coding DNA: TGTGCCACCAGCAGAGACCAGGGGAGTGTTGAAGCTTTCTTT. Translated, it gives CATSRDQGSVEAFF. The V call is TRBV15, the J call TRBJ1-1, with D maybe TRBD1 (6 bases). CDR3 length: 14 amino acids. Germline CDR1 reads LNHNV; CDR2 reads YYDKDF (reference sequence). V was trimmed by 0 bases and J by 7 bases, leaving 12 bases between them.

About this clone: With a much larger clone just one base away, this may be a read error. The chain combines TRBV20-1 with TRBJ2-5; tentative D call: TRBD2 (6 bases). The germline V gene has CDR1 DFQATT and CDR2 SNEGSKA (reference sequence). The CDR3 is 15 amino acids. V dropped 5 bases and J dropped 7 bases, with 23 bases sitting between them. In DNA, the CDR3 is TGCAGTGCTCCACGGCGGGCGGGGATGAGAGGGACCCAGTACTTC. Translating gives CSAPRRAGMRGTQYF.

This clone was seen repeatedly, ten times or more. The chain is built from TRBV28 and TRBJ2-1; D might be TRBD1 (6 bases). The CDR3 totals 15 residues. V lost 5 bases and J lost 0, with 11 bases in between. Looked up from germline, CDR1 is MDHEN and CDR2 is SYDVKM. Written as DNA, the CDR3 is TGTGCCAGCAGTCGTGGACAGAGCTCCTACAATGAGCAGTTCTTC. It codes for CASSRGQSSYNEQFF.

Concerning this clone: Its ends do not fully match the called genes, so a read error is possible. This chain links TRBV11-1 with TRBJ2-2, with 9 bases aligning to TRBD1. From germline, CDR1 is SGHAT and CDR2 FQDESV (reference sequence). The CDR3 contains 13 residues. CDR3 loop: CVSSLQGAGELIF. DNA for the CDR3: TGTGTCAGCAGCTTACAGGGGGCCGGGGAGCTGATTTTT.

The rearrangement uses TRBV6-1 and TRBJ2-7; tentative D call: TRBD1 (6 bases). The CDR3 is made up of 14 amino acids. Germline V lookup: CDR1 MNHNS, CDR2 SASEGT. The germline V and J ends were trimmed by 1 base and 9 bases, with 16 bases remaining between them. The DNA of the CDR3 is TGTGCCAGCAGTGAAGACAGGGCCTCTCGAGGGCAGTACTTC. Encoded protein: CASSEDRASRGQYF.

This clone has at least ten counts. This chain connects TRBV7-9 to TRBJ2-7; D gene uncertain. The CDR3 is 12 amino acids. V dropped 3 bases and J dropped 5 bases, with 8 bases sitting between them. The germline V gene encodes CDR1 SEHNR and CDR2 FQNEAQ (reference sequence). The CDR3 bases are TGTGCCAGCAGCTTGGTAGGGAACGAGCAGTACTTC. This codes for CASSLVGNEQYF.

This rearrangement joins TRBV11-2 to TRBJ1-2; 9 bases align to TRBD1. Germline V CDR1 and CDR2: SGHAT, FQNNGV. There are 15 residues in the CDR3. With V trimmed by 0 bases and J by 7 bases, 6 bases remained unmatched. CDR3 nucleotide sequence: TGTGCCAGCAGCTTAGAACCGGGACAGGGAATTGGCTACACCTTC. Protein product: CASSLEPGQGIGYTF.

This clone showed up many times. This sequence joins TRBV27 and TRBJ1-4; 9 nucleotides line up with TRBD1. V was clipped by 5 bases and J by 6 bases; unmatched bases: 7. In germline, CDR1 is MNHEY, CDR2 SMNVEV (reference sequence). The CDR3 is made up of 15 amino acids. Here the CDR3 reads CASSTKTGGYEKLFF. The CDR3 nucleotides read TGTGCCAGCAGTACCAAGACAGGGGGTTATGAAAAACTGTTTTTT.

This clone was picked up many times. The chain employs TRBV20-1 and TRBJ2-5, with 9 bases identical to TRBD2. Looked up from germline, CDR1 is DFQATT and CDR2 is SNEGSKA (reference sequence). This CDR3 spans 15 amino acids. J gave up 2 bases and V 3 bases, and 7 bases lay outside the gene matches. CDR3 sequence (DNA): TGCAGTGCTAGTCTGAGCGGGAGGATACAAGAGACCCAGTACTTC. Protein sequence: CSASLSGRIQETQYF.

This clone occurred many times. This chain connects TRBV6-2 or TRBV6-3 to TRBJ1-1, with a possible D match to TRBD1 (5 bases). V shed 2 bases and J shed 1 base, with 11 bases lying between them. The CDR3 contains 15 residues. Germline loops: CDR1 MNHEY, CDR2 SVGEGT. Here the CDR3 reads CASSYPGQGNTEAFF. The CDR3 nucleotides are TGTGCCAGCAGTTACCCCGGACAAGGGAACACTGAAGCTTTCTTT.

This clone was detected ten times or more. The chain joins TRBV12-5 to TRBJ2-5, with TRBD1 as a possible D gene (6 bases). The V end lost 2 bases, the J end lost 3 bases, and 16 bases lay between the germline ends. Per the germline V gene, CDR1 is LGHNT and CDR2 is FRNRAP. The CDR3 sequence is 16 residues long. CDR3 region: CASGLSLGRGEETQYF. CDR3 nucleotide sequence: TGTGCTAGTGGTTTGTCGTTGGGCAGGGGCGAAGAGACCCAGTACTTC.

A note on this clone: Germline is not matched at one junction end, which may reflect a read error. The chain couples TRBV7-2 to TRBJ2-1, with 7 positions matching TRBD2. The CDR3 extends over 14 amino acids. Germline CDR1 is SGHTA and CDR2 is FQGNSA. CDR3 DNA sequence: TGTGCTAGCAGTTCGCGCGGGGGATACAATGAGCAGTTCTTC. It yields the protein CASSSRGGYNEQFF.

This clone is medium-sized. The rearrangement joins TRBV2 to TRBJ1-5; TRBD1 agrees at 8 bases. Germline lookup yields CDR1 SNHLY and CDR2 FYNNEI. This CDR3 region has 15 residues. V lost 11 bases, J lost 4 bases, and 13 bases stayed unmatched. In DNA form, the CDR3 reads TGTGCCGTAAAAGGAGCGACAGGGGAAAATCAGCCCCAGCATTTT. Translated, it gives CAVKGATGENQPQHF.